This note documents a single T cell receptor beta chain sequence. Its antigen remains unidentified. This record comes from a study of shared clonotypes between healthy human individuals. Overall study context: CD4 naive and CD4 memory each took three plates per donor, while CD8 naive took two and CD8 memory one. Overall study findings and caveats: Clonotypes which were not shared had lower generation probabilities than clonotypes that all four donors shared.

Repertoires were generated with immunoSEQ multiplex PCR, while TCRdb's copy carries only in-frame clones and drops some. The table records about 2.1 million clones, about 93% of them present only once. The naive CD8 population came from CD45RO-negative cells selected for CCR7, without terminally differentiated effector memory CD45RA+ cells. The clonotype comes from a man aged 18 to 30 in good health. Some clones in this sample may be carry-over from other donors' samples. Sequencing was done on a sample of naive CD8+ T cells from PBMCs.

The CDR3 spells CASSEWGLTGEKLFF. DNA of the CDR3: TGTGCCAGCAGTGAATGGGGGCTGACAGGAGAAAAACTGTTTTTT. V and J are TRBV25-1 and TRBJ1-4; TRBD1 might be the D (6 bases). Per germline, CDR1 MGHDK and CDR2 SYGVNS. The length of the CDR3 is 15 residues. V was trimmed by 1 base and J by 8 bases, leaving 14 bases between them.